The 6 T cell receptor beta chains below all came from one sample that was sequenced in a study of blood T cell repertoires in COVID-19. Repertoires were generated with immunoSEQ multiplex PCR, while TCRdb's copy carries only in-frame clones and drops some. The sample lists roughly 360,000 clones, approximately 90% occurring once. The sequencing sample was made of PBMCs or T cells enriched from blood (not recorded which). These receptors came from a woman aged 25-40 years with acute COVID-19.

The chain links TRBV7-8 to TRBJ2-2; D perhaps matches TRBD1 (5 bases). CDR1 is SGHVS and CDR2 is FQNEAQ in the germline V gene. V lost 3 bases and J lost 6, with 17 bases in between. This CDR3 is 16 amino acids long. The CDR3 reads CASSFLGRVAAGELFF. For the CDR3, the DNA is TGTGCCAGCAGCTTTCTTGGCAGGGTTGCCGCCGGGGAGCTGTTTTTT.

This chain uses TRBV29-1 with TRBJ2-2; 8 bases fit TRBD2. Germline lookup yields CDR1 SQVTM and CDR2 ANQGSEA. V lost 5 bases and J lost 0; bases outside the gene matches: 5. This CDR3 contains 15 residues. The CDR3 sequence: CSVLNSGANTGELFF. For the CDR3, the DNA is TGCAGCGTTCTGAATAGCGGGGCGAACACCGGGGAGCTGTTTTTT.

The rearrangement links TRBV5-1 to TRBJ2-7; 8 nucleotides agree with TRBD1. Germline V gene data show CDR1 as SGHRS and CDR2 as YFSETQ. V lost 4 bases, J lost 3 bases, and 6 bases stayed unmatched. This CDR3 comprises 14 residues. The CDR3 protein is CASSPRQGHYEQYF. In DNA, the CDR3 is TGCGCCAGCAGCCCACGACAGGGGCACTACGAGCAGTACTTC.

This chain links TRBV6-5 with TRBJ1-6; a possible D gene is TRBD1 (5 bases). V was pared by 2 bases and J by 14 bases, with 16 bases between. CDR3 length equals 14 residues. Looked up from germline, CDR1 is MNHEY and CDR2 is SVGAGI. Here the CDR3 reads CASSYEVGGKSLHF. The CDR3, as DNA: TGTGCCAGCAGTTACGAGGTGGGGGGTAAATCCCTCCACTTT.

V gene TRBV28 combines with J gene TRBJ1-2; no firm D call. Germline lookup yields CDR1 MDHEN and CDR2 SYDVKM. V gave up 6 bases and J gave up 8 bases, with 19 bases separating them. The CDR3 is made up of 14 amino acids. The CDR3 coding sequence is TGTGCCAGCAGCCGGGTTTACGGTACGGAGGGCTACACCTTC. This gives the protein CASSRVYGTEGYTF.

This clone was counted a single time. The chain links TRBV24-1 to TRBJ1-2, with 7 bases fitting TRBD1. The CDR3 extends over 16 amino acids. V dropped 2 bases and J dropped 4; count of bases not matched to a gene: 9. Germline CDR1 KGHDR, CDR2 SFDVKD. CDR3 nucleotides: TGTGCCACCAGTGATTCGACAGGGCCCGGATTCTATGGCTACACCTTC. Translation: CATSDSTGPGFYGYTF.